This record looks at one TCR beta chain sequence and its context. Its antigen remains unknown. The data were obtained in a study of T cells in Graves' hyperthyroidism and ophthalmopathy. Findings and limits, study-wide: Blood also carried most thyroid clonotypes expanded above 0.001.

The CDR3 is 13 residues long. Looked up from germline, CDR1 is LNHDA and CDR2 is SQIVND (reference sequence). After removal of 3 bases from V and 6 bases from J, the junction contained 4 bases not matched to a gene. Diagnoses rested on clinical symptoms, serum thyroxine and TRAb, thyroid ultrasound and orbital computed tomography. The investigators amplified TCR beta CDR3 regions from RNA transcripts. First-round RT-PCR targeting the TCR CDR3 was performed with the HTBI primer set. From the multiplex PCR reads, TCRdb called clonotypes with MiXCR, one entry per CDR3 protein. In the table there are under 400,000 distinct CDR3 sequences, around 13% of which are singletons.

The sample was blood. The receptor was isolated from a woman aged 55-70 years with Graves' hyperthyroidism. The V call is TRBV19, the J call TRBJ2-7; 8 bases line up with TRBD1. CDR3 protein: CASSIYTGGEQYF. The CDR3 nucleotides are TGTGCCAGTAGTATTTATACAGGGGGCGAGCAGTACTTC.